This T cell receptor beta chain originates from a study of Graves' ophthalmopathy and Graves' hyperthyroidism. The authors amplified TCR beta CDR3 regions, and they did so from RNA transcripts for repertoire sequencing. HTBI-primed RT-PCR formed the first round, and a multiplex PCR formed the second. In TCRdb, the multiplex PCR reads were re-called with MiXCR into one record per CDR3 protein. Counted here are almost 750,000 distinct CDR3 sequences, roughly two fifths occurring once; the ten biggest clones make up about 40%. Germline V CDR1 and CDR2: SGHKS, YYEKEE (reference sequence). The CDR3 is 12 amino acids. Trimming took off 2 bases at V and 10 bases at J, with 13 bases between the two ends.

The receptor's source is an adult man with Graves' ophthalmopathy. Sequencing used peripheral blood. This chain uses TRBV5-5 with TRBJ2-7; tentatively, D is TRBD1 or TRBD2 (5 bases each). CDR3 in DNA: TGTGCCAGCAGCTTTCAGGGAGATTTACAGTACTTC. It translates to CASSFQGDLQYF.